This TCR beta chain was profiled in a study of T cells in Graves' hyperthyroidism and ophthalmopathy. The V end was cut by 1 base, the J end by 5 bases, with 16 bases between. The CDR3 totals 15 residues. Germline V lookup: CDR1 SGHDT, CDR2 YYEEEE. The table lists this clonotype with many counts. RNA transcripts gave rise to amplified TCR beta CDR3 regions. The TCR CDR3 was amplified in a first-round RT-PCR using the HTBI primer set. Via MiXCR, TCRdb re-called the multiplex PCR reads, giving one row per CDR3 protein. The data hold roughly 700,000 distinct CDR3 sequences, with 15% to 20% observed a single time.

The sequence was collected from a man over 45 with Graves' hyperthyroidism. Sequenced input: blood. This rearrangement joins TRBV5-6 to TRBJ2-7; a possible D gene is TRBD2 (6 bases). The DNA for the CDR3 is TGTGCCAGCAGCTTGTACGGGAGAATTGAGAACGAGCAGTACTTC. This codes for CASSLYGRIENEQYF. Complete variable domain (other parts from reference TRBV5-6 and TRBJ2-7): DAGVTQSPTHLIKTRGQQVTLRCSPKSGHDTVSWYQQALGQGPQFIFQYYEEEERQRGNFPDRFSGHQFPNYSSELNVNALLLGDSALYLCASSLYGRIENEQYFGPGTRLTVT.